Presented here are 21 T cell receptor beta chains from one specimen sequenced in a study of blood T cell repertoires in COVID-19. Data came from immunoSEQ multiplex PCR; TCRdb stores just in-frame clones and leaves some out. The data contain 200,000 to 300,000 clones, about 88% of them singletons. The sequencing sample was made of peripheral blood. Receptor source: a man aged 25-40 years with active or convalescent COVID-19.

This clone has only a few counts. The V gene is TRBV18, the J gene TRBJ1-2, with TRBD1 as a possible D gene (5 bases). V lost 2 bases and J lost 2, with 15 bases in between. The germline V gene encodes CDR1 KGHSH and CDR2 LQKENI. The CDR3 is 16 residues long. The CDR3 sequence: CASSPVNQGLNYGYTF. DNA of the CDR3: TGTGCCAGCTCACCAGTTAACCAGGGACTGAACTATGGCTACACCTTC.

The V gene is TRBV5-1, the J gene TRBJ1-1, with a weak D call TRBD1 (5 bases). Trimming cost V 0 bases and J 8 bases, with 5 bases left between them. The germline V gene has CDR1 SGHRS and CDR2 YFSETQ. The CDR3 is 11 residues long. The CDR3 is CASSLGTEAFF. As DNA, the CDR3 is TGCGCCAGCAGCTTGGGGACAGAAGCTTTCTTT.

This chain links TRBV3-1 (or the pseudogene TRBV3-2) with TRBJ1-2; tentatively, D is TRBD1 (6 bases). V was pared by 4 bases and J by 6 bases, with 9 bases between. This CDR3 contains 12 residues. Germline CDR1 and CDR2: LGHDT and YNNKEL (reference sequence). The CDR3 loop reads CASSLGQNGYTF. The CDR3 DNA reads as TGTGCCAGCAGCCTCGGACAGAATGGCTACACCTTC.

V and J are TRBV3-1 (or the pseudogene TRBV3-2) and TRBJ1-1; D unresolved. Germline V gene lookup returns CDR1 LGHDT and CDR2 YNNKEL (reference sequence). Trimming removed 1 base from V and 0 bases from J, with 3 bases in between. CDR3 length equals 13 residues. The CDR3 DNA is TGTGCCAGCAGCCAAGTAATGAACACTGAAGCTTTCTTT. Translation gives CASSQVMNTEAFF.

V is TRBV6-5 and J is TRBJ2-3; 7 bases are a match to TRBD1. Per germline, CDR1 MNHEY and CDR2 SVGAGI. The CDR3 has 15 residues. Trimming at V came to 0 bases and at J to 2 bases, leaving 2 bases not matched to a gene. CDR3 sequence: CASSYSGQHTDTQYF. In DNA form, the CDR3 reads TGTGCCAGCAGTTACTCGGGACAGCACACAGATACGCAGTATTTT.

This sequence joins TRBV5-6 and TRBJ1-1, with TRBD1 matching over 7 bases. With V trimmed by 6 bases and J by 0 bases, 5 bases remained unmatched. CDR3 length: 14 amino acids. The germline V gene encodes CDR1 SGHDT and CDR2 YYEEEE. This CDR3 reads CASTPGTVNTEAFF. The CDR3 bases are TGTGCCAGCACCCCCGGGACAGTGAACACTGAAGCTTTCTTT.

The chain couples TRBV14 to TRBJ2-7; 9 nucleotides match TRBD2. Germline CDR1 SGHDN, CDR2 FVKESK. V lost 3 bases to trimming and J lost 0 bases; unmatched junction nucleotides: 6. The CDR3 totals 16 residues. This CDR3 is CASSQVSGGFSYEQYF. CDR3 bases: TGTGCCAGCAGCCAGGTTAGCGGGGGCTTCTCCTACGAGCAGTACTTC. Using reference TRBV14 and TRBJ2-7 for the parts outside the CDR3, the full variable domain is EAGVTQFPSHSVIEKGQTVTLRCDPISGHDNLYWYRRVMGKEIKFLLHFVKESKQDESGMPNNRFLAERTGGTYSTLKVQPAELEDSGVYFCASSQVSGGFSYEQYFGPGTRLTVT.

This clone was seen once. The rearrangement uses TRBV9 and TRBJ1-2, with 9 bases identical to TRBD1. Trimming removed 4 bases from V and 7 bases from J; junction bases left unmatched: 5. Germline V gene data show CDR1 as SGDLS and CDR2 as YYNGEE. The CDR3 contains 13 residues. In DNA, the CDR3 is TGTGCCAGCAGCCGAGGACAGGGGCCTGGCTACACCTTC. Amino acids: CASSRGQGPGYTF.

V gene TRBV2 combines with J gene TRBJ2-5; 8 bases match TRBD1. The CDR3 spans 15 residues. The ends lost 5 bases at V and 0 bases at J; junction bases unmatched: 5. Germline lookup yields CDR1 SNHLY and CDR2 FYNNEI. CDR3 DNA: TGTGCCAGCAGTAGACAGGGGTCGCACCAAGAGACCCAGTACTTC. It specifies CASSRQGSHQETQYF.

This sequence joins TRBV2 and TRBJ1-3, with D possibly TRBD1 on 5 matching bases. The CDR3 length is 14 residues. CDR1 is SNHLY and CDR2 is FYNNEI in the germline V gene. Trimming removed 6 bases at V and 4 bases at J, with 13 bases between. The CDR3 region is CASRPRGVGNTIYF. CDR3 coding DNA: TGTGCCAGCAGGCCGCGGGGGGTCGGAAACACCATATATTTT.

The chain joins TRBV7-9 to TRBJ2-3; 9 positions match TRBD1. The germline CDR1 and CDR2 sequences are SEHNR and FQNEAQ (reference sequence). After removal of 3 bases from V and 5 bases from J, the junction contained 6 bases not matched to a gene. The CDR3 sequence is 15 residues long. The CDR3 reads CASSFETGGLDTQYF. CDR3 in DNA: TGTGCCAGCAGCTTTGAGACAGGGGGGTTAGATACGCAGTATTTT.

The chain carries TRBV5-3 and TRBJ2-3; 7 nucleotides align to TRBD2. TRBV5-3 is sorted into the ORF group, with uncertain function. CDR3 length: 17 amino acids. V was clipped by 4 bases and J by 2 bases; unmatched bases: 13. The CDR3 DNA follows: TGTGCCAGAAGCCCGGAATCAAAAGCGGGGAACACAGATACGCAGTATTTT. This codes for CARSPESKAGNTDTQYF.

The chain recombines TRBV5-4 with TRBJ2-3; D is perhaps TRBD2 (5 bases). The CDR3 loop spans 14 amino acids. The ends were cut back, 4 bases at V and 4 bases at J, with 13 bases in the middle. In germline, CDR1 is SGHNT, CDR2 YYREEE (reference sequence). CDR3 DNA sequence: TGTGCCAGCAGCGGCGCGGGCGGGCCAGATACGCAGTATTTT. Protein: CASSGAGGPDTQYF.

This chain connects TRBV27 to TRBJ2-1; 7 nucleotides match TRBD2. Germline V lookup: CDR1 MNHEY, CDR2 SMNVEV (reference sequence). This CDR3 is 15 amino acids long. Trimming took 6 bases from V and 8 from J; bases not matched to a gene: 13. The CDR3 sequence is CASSPVRERDDEQFF. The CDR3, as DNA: TGTGCCAGCAGCCCCGTGCGGGAGAGGGACGATGAGCAGTTCTTC.

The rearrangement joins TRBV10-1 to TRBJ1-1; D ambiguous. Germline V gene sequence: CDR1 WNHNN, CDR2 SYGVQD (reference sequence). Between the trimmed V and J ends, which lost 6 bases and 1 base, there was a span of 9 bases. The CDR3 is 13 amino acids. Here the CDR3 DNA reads TGCGCCAGCAGCGCCGACTCGAACACTGAAGCTTTCTTT. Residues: CASSADSNTEAFF.

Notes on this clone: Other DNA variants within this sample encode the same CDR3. The CDR3 DNA sequence: TGTGCCAGCAGTTTACAGGGGAACACTGAAGCTTTCTTT. This translates into CASSLQGNTEAFF. The V and J genes are TRBV5-6 and TRBJ1-1, with a weak D call TRBD1 (6 bases). V was cut by 5 bases and J by 1 base, with 9 bases left in between. The germline gives CDR1 SGHDT, CDR2 YYEEEE. The CDR3 is made up of 13 amino acids. Full variable domain (rest looked up from reference TRBV5-6 and TRBJ1-1): DAGVTQSPTHLIKTRGQQVTLRCSPKSGHDTVSWYQQALGQGPQFIFQYYEEEERQRGNFPDRFSGHQFPNYSSELNVNALLLGDSALYLCASSLQGNTEAFFGQGTRLTVV.

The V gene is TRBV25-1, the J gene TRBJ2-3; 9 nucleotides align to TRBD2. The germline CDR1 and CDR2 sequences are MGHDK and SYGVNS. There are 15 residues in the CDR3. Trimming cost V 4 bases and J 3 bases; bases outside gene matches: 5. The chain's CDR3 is CASSGRGGLTDTQYF. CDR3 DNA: TGTGCCAGCAGTGGGCGGGGGGGCTTAACAGATACGCAGTATTTT.

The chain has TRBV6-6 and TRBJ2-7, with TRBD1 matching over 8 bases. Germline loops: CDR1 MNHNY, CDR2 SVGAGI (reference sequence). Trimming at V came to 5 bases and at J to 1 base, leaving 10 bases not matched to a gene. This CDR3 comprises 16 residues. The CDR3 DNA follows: TGTGCCAGCAGTCCCACCGGGACAGGTTCTTCCTACGAGCAGTACTTC. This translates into CASSPTGTGSSYEQYF.

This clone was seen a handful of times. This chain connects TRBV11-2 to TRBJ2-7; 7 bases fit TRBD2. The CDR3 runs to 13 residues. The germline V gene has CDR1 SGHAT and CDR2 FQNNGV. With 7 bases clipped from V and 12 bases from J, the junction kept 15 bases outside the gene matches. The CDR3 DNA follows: TGTGCCAGCACCAATAGTGGAACGGGGGGAGGGTACTTC. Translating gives CASTNSGTGGGYF.

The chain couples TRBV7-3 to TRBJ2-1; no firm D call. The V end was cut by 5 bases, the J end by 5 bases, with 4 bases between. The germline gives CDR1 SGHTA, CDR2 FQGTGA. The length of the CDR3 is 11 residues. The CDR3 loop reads CASSQNNEQFF. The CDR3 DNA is TGTGCCAGCAGCCAAAACAATGAGCAGTTCTTC.

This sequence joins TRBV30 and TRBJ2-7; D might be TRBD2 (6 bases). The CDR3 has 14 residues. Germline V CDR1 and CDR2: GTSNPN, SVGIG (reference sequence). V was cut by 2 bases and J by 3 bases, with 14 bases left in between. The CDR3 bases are TGTGCCTGGAGTAAAACGGGGGTCGACTACGAGCAGTACTTC. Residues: CAWSKTGVDYEQYF.